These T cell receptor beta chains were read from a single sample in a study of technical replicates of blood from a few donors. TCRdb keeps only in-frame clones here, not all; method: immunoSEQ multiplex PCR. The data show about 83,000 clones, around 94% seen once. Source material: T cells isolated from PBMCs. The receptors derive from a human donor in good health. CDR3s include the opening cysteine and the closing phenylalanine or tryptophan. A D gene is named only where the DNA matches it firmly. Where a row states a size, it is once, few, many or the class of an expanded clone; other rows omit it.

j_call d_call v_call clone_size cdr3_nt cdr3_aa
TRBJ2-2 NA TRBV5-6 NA TGTGCCAGCAGCTTGTACTGGAAACGAGGCACCGGGGAGCTGTTTTTT CASSLYWKRGTGELFF
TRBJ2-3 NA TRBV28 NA TGTGCCAGCAACCCAGGAAGAGATACGCAGTATTTT CASNPGRDTQYF
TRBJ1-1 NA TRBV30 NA TGTGCCTGGAGTGTAGTCGGTTACACTGAAGCTTTCTTT CAWSVVGYTEAFF
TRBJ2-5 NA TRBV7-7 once TGTGCCAGCAGCGCCGATGTAGGGAGAGAGACCCAGTACTTC CASSADVGRETQYF
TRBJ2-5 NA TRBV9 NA TGTGCCAGCAGCGTAGGGGAGATCGAGACCCAGTACTTC CASSVGEIETQYF
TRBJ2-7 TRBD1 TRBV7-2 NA TGTGCCAGCAGCTTACCCCCGACAGGGTTCAACGAGCAGTACTTC CASSLPPTGFNEQYF
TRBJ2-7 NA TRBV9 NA TGTGCCAGCAGCGGTAGCTTCGGGGGAAAGTATCTGTACTTC CASSGSFGGKYLYF
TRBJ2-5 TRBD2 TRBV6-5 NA TGTGCCAGCAGACAGACTAGCGGGGGTGGGGAGACCCAGTACTTC CASRQTSGGGETQYF
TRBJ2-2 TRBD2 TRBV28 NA TGTGCCAGCAGTCCCGCGGGCGGGAGTGTTCGCGGGGAGCTGTTTTTT CASSPAGGSVRGELFF
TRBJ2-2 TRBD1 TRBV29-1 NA TGCAGCGTTGAAGATTGGGGACAGGGGACGGCCGGGGAGCTGTTTTTT CSVEDWGQGTAGELFF
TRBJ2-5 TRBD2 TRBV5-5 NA TGTGCCAGCAGCTCCGGGACTAGCGGGAGGTCCCAAGAGACCCAGTACTTC CASSSGTSGRSQETQYF
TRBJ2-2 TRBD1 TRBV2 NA TGTGCCAGCAGTGACGTGGGACAGGGATTAGCGAACACCGGGGAGCTGTTTTTT CASSDVGQGLANTGELFF
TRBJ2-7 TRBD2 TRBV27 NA TGTGCCAGCAGTCTCACTAGCGGGAGAATCGAGTACTTC CASSLTSGRIEYF
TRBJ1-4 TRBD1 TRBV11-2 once TGTGCCAGCAGCCCCTACAGGGGTGACAATGAAAAACTGTTTTTT CASSPYRGDNEKLFF
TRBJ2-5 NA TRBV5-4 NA TGTGCCAGCAGCATTGACAGCCAAGAGACCCAGTACTTC CASSIDSQETQYF
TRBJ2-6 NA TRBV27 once TGTGCCAGCCTAAAACTCTCTGGGGCCAACGTCCTGACTTTC CASLKLSGANVLTF
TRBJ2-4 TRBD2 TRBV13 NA TGTGCCAGCAGCCGGGGACTAGCGGGATACTTAGCCAAAAACATTCAGTACTTC CASSRGLAGYLAKNIQYF
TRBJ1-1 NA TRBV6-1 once TGTGCCAGCAGCTTTTCCAGGGGCCCTGAAGCTTTCTTT CASSFSRGPEAFF
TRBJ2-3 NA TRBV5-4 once TGTGCCAGCAGCCATGCGGGGCAGAAAGGGGATACGCAGTATTTT CASSHAGQKGDTQYF
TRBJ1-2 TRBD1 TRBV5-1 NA TGCGCCAGCAGACCCAAACCGACAGGGAACTATGGCTACACCTTC CASRPKPTGNYGYTF
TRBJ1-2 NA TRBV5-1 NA TGCGCCAGCAGCGAGATCTACAGGGTCTCGGGCCTATATGGCTACACCTTC CASSEIYRVSGLYGYTF
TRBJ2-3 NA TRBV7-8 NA TGTGCCAGCAGCCTGGAATCGCGGACAGATACGCAGTATTTT CASSLESRTDTQYF
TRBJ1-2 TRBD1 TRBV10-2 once TGCGCCAGCAGCGTCGGGACAGACATCTATGGCTACACCTTC CASSVGTDIYGYTF
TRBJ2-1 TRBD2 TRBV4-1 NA TGCGCCAGCAGCCATCGCGGGCTAGCGGTTTCCTACAATGAGCAGTTCTTC CASSHRGLAVSYNEQFF
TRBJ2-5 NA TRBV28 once TGTGCCAGCAGCATTACAGGGTTGGAGACCCAGTACTTC CASSITGLETQYF
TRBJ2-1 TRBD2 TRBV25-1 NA TGTGCCAGCAGAAATACCCGGACTAGCGGGGTAACCTACAATGAGCAGTTCTTC CASRNTRTSGVTYNEQFF
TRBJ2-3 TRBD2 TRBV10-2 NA TGCGCCAGCAGTGAGATGGGACTAGCGGGAGAAGATACGCAGTATTTT CASSEMGLAGEDTQYF
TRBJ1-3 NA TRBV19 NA TGTGCCAGTAGTATCACAGGACGCTCTGGAAACACCATATATTTT CASSITGRSGNTIYF
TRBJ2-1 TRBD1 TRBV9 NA TGTGCCAGCAGCCCCTGGACAGGGCCCAATGAGCAGTTCTTC CASSPWTGPNEQFF
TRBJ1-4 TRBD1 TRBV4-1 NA TGCGCCAGCAGCCAAGGGCAGGGGGCGGCTAATGAAAAACTGTTTTTT CASSQGQGAANEKLFF
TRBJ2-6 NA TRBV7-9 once TGTGCCAGCAGCCCTCCTTTCTGGTCCCCCGGCTCTGGGGCCAACGTCCTGACTTTC CASSPPFWSPGSGANVLTF
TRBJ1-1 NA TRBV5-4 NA TGTGCCAGCAGCTTGAAATGGGGGCCGAACACTGAAGCTTTCTTT CASSLKWGPNTEAFF
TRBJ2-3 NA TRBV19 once TGTGCCAGTAGTTGGCGGGTACACGCAGATACGCAGTATTTT CASSWRVHADTQYF